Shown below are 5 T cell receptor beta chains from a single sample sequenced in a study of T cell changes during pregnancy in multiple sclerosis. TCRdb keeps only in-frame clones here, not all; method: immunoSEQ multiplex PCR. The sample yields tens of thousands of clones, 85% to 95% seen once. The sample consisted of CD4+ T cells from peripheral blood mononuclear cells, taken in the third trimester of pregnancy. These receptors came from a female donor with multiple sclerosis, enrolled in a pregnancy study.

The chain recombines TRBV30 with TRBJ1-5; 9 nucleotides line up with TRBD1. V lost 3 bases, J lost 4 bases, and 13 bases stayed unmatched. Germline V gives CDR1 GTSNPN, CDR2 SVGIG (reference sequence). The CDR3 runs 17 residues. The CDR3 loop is CAWSATRTGAPNQPQHF. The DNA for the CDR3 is TGTGCCTGGAGCGCTACGCGGACAGGGGCGCCTAATCAGCCCCAGCATTTT. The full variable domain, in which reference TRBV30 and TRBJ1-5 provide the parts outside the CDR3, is SQTIHQWPATLVQPVGSPLSLECTVEGTSNPNLYWYRQAAGRGLQLLFYSVGIGQISSEVPQNLSASRPQDRQFILSSKKLLLSDSGFYLCAWSATRTGAPNQPQHFGDGTRLSIL.

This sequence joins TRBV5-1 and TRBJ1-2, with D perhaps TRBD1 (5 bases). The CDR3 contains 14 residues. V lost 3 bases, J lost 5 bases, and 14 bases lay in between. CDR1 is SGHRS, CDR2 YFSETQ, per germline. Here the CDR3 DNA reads TGCGCCAGCAGCTACCACCCAGGGACTTATGGCTACACCTTC. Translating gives CASSYHPGTYGYTF.

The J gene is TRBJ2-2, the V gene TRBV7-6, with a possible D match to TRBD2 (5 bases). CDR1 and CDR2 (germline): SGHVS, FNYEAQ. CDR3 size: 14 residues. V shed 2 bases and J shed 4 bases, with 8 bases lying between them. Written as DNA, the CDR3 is TGTGCCAGCAGCTTATCACTAGTCACCGGGGAGCTGTTTTTT. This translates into CASSLSLVTGELFF.

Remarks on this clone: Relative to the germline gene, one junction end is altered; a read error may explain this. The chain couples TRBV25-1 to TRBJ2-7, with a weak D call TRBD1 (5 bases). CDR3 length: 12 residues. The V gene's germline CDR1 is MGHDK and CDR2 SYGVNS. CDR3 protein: CASSIELQTVDF. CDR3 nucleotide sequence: TGTGCCAGCAGTATTGAATTGCAGACAGTGGACTTC.

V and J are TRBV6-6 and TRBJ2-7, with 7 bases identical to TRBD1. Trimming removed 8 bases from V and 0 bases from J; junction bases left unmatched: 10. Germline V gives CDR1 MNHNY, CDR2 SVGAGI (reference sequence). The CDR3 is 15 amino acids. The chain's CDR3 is CASGGSGTASYEQYF. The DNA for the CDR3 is TGTGCCAGCGGGGGCTCCGGGACAGCCTCCTACGAGCAGTACTTC.